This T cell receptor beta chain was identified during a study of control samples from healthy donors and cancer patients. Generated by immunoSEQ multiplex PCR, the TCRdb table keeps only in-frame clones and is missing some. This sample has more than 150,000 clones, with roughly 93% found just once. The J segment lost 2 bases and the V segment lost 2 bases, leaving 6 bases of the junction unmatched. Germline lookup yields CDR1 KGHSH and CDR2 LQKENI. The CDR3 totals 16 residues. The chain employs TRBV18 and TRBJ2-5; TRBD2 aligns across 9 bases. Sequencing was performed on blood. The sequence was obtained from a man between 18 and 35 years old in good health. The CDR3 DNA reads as TGTGCCAGCTCACCAACGGCTAGCGGGGAACAAGAGACCCAGTACTTC. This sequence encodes CASSPTASGEQETQYF.